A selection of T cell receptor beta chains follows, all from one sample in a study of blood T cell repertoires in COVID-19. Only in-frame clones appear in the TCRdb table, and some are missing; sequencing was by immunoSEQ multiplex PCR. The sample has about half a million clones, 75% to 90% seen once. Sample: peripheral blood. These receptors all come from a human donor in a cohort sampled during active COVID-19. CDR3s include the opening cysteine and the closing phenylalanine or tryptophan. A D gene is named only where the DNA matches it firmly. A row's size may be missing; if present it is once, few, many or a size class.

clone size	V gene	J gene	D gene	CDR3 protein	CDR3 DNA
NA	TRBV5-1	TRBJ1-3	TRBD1	CASSWSTGAPGNTIYF	TGCGCCAGCAGCTGGAGCACAGGGGCTCCTGGAAACACCATATATTTT
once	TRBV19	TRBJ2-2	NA	CASSIRGGSGGELFF	TGTGCCAGTAGTATAAGGGGCGGCTCGGGCGGGGAGCTGTTTTTT
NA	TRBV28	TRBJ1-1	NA	CASSPRGGIGTEAFF	TGTGCCAGCAGTCCCCGTGGGGGGATAGGCACTGAAGCTTTCTTT
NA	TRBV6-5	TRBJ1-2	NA	CASSYSTGHGYTF	TGTGCCAGCAGTTACTCGACGGGTCATGGCTACACCTTC
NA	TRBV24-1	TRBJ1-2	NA	CATSDLRLRYTF	TGTGCCACCAGTGACCTCCGACTGCGCTACACCTTC
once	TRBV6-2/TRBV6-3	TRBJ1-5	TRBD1	CASSYAQGYSNQPQHF	TGTGCCAGCAGTTACGCACAGGGGTATAGCAATCAGCCCCAGCATTTT
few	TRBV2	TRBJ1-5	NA	CASSGEIGQQNQPQHF	TGTGCCAGCAGTGGAGAAATTGGGCAGCAGAATCAGCCCCAGCATTTT
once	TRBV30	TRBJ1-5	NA	CAWSVRGDQPQHF	TGTGCCTGGAGTGTGCGGGGAGATCAGCCCCAGCATTTT
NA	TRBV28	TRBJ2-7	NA	CASIPEKAYEQYF	TGTGCCAGCATCCCGGAGAAAGCCTACGAGCAGTACTTC
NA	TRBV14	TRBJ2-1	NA	CASSPPSVYNEQFF	TGTGCCAGCAGCCCTCCCTCGGTCTACAATGAGCAGTTCTTC
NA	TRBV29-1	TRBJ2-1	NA	CSVFDTGANEQFF	TGCAGCGTCTTCGATACAGGAGCCAATGAGCAGTTCTTC
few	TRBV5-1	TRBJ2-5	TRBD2	CASSPAGVPQETQYF	TGCGCCAGCAGCCCAGCGGGGGTGCCCCAAGAGACCCAGTACTTC
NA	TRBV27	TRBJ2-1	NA	CASSIPRLGLYNEQFF	TGTGCCAGCAGTATCCCTCGACTAGGCCTTTACAATGAGCAGTTCTTC
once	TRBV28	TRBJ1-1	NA	CASRPPGVYTEAFF	TGTGCCAGCAGACCCCCAGGGGTGTACACTGAAGCTTTCTTT
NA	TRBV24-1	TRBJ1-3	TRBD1	CATSDSHRGSGNTIYF	TGTGCCACCAGTGACTCTCACAGGGGTTCTGGAAACACCATATATTTT
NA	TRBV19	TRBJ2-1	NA	CASSLWASTSSYNEQFF	TGTGCCAGTAGTCTCTGGGCCTCAACGAGCTCCTACAATGAGCAGTTCTTC
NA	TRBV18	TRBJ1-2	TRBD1	CASSPQSRGLDYGYTF	TGTGCCAGCTCACCTCAAAGCAGGGGGCTGGACTATGGCTACACCTTC
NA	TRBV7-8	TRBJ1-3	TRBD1	CASSSGGLVTGNTIYF	TGTGCCAGCAGCTCAGGGGGCCTGGTAACGGGAAACACCATATATTTT
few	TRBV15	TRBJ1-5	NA	CATSREATNSNQPQHF	TGTGCCACCAGCAGAGAGGCCACGAATAGCAATCAGCCCCAGCATTTT
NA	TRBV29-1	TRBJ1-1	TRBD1	CSAQKTGGRMNTEAFF	TGCAGCGCCCAAAAGACAGGGGGCCGAATGAACACTGAAGCTTTCTTT
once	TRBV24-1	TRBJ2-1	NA	CATSDAASSYNEQFF	TGTGCCACCAGTGATGCAGCGAGCTCCTACAATGAGCAGTTCTTC
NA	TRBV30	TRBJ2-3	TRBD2	CAWSVQRGGTDTQYF	TGTGCCTGGAGTGTACAGCGGGGGGGCACAGATACGCAGTATTTT
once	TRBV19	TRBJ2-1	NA	CASSLLPGTRHNEQFF	TGTGCCAGTAGTTTATTGCCCGGGACTCGACACAATGAGCAGTTCTTC
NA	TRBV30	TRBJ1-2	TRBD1	CAWGTGGFGYTF	TGTGCCTGGGGGACAGGGGGCTTTGGCTACACCTTC
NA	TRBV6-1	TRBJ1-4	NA	CASSEGFSNQKLFF	TGTGCCAGCAGTGAAGGCTTCTCTAATCAAAAACTGTTTTTT
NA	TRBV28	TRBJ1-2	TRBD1	CASSLTPRGNYGYTF	TGTGCCAGCAGTTTAACTCCCAGGGGGAACTATGGCTACACCTTC
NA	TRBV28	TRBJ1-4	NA	CASVPGGTNEKLFF	TGTGCCAGCGTCCCGGGGGGCACTAATGAAAAACTGTTTTTT
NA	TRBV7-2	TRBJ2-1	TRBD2	CASSLAAGVSYNEQFF	TGTGCCAGCAGCTTAGCAGCGGGAGTGTCGTACAATGAGCAGTTCTTC
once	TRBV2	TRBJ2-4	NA	CASSLSQAKNIQYF	TGTGCCAGCAGCCTATCTCAAGCCAAAAACATTCAGTACTTC
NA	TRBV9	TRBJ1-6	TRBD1	CASSAQGFVYNSPLHF	TGTGCCAGCAGCGCACAGGGGTTCGTCTATAATTCACCCCTCCACTTT
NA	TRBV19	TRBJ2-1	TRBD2	CASSTGTSGRQHSYNEQFF	TGTGCCAGTAGTACCGGGACTAGCGGGAGGCAACACTCCTACAATGAGCAGTTCTTC
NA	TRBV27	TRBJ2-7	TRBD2	CASSPEREGRYEQYF	TGTGCCAGCAGTCCCGAGCGGGAGGGCCGGTACGAGCAGTACTTC
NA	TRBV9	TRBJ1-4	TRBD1	CASSTGQATNEKLFF	TGTGCCAGCAGCACGGGACAGGCAACTAATGAAAAACTGTTTTTT
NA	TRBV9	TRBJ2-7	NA	CASSVPSESPPLPLTSDYEQYF	TGTGCCAGCAGCGTTCCTTCCGAATCACCCCCCCTTCCACTAACCTCCGACTACGAGCAGTACTTC
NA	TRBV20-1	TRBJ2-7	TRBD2	CSASEGGRALRNEQYF	TGCAGTGCTAGTGAGGGCGGGAGGGCCCTCAGAAACGAGCAGTACTTC
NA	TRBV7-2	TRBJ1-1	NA	CASSLRQNTEAFF	TGTGCCAGCAGCTTAAGACAGAACACTGAAGCTTTCTTT
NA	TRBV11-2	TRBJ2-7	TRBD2	CASSLQAGADEQYF	TGTGCCAGCAGCTTACAAGCGGGAGCGGACGAGCAGTACTTC
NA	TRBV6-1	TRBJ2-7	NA	CASSEETFYEQYF	TGTGCCAGCAGTGAAGAAACTTTCTACGAGCAGTACTTC
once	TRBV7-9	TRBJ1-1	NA	CASSLGDPRVEAFF	TGTGCCAGCAGCTTAGGAGACCCGAGGGTTGAAGCTTTCTTT
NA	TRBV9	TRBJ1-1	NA	CASSADSIYTEAFF	TGTGCCAGCAGCGCCGACAGTATTTACACTGAAGCTTTCTTT
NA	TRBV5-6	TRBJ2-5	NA	CASSLQNSQETQYF	TGTGCCAGCAGCTTACAAAACAGCCAAGAGACCCAGTACTTC
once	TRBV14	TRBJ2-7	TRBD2	CASSQILAGVYEQYF	TGTGCCAGCAGCCAAATCCTAGCGGGGGTCTACGAGCAGTACTTC
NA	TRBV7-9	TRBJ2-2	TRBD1	CASSPPGQADTGELFF	TGTGCCAGCAGCCCCCCGGGACAGGCAGACACCGGGGAGCTGTTTTTT
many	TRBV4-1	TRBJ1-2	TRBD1	CASSQDDRGNGYTF	TGCGCCAGCAGCCAAGACGACAGGGGAAACGGCTACACCTTC
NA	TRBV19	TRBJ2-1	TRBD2	CASSSPGLAVSYNEQFF	TGTGCCAGTAGTTCCCCAGGACTAGCGGTCTCCTACAATGAGCAGTTCTTC
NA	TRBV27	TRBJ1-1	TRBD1	CASSFLDRVNTEAFF	TGTGCCAGCAGTTTCTTGGACAGGGTGAACACTGAAGCTTTCTTT
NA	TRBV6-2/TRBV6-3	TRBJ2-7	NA	CASSYLERYEQYF	TGTGCCAGCAGTTACTTGGAGAGGTACGAGCAGTACTTC
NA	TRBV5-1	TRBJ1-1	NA	CASSFDRPRNTEAFF	TGCGCCAGCAGCTTCGACAGACCACGAAACACTGAAGCTTTCTTT
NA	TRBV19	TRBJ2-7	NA	CASSIARGSYEQYF	TGTGCCAGTAGTATTGCCCGGGGGTCCTACGAGCAGTACTTC
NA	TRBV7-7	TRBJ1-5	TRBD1	CASSLDRDQPQHF	TGTGCTAGCAGCTTAGACAGGGACCAGCCCCAGCATTTT